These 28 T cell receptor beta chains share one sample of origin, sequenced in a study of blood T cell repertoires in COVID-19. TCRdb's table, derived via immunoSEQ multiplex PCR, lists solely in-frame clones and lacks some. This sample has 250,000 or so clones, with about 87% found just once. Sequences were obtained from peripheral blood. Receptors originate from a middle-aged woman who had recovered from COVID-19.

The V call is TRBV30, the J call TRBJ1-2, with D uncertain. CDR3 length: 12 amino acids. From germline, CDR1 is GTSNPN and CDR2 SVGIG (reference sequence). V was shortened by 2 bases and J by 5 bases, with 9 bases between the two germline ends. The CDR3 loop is CAWSTGEYGYTF. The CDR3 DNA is TGTGCCTGGAGTACCGGGGAGTATGGCTACACCTTC.

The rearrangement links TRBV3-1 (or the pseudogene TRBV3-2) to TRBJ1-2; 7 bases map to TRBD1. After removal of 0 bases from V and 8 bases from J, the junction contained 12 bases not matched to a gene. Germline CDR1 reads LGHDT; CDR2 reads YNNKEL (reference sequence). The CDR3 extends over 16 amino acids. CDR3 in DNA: TGTGCCAGCAGCCAAGATCACACAGGGGCAGAAGGAGGCTACACCTTC. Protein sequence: CASSQDHTGAEGGYTF.

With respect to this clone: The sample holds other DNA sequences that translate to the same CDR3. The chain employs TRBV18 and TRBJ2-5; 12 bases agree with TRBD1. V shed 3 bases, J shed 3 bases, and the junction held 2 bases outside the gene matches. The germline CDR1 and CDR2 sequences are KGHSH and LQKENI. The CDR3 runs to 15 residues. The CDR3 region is CASSPGTGGEETQYF. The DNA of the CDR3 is TGTGCCAGCTCACCCGGGACAGGGGGCGAAGAGACCCAGTACTTC. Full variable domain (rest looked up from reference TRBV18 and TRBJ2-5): NAGVMQNPRHLVRRRGQEARLRCSPMKGHSHVYWYRQLPEEGLKFMVYLQKENIIDESGMPKERFSAEFPKEGPSILRIQQVVRGDSAAYFCASSPGTGGEETQYFGPGTRLLVL.

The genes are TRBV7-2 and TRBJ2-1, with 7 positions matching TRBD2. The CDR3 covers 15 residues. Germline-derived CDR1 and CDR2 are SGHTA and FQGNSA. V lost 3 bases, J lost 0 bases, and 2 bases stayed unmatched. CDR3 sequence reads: CASSFSGPSYNEQFF. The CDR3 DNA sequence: TGTGCCAGCAGCTTTAGCGGGCCCTCCTACAATGAGCAGTTCTTC.

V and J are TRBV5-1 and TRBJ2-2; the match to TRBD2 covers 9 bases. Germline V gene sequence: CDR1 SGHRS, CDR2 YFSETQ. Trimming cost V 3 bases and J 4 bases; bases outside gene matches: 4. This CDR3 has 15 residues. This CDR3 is CASSWSSGGTGELFF. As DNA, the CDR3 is TGCGCCAGCAGCTGGAGTAGCGGGGGCACCGGGGAGCTGTTTTTT.

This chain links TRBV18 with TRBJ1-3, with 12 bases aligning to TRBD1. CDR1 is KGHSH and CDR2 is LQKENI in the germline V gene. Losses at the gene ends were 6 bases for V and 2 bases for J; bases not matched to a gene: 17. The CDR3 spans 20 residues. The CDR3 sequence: CASSYLPGQGAYGTGNTIYF. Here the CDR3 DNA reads TGTGCCAGCTCCTACCTACCGGGACAGGGGGCTTATGGCACTGGAAACACCATATATTTT.

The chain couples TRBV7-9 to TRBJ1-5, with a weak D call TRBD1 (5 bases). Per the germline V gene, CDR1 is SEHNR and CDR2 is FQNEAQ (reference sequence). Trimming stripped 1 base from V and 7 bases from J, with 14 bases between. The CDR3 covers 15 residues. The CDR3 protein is CASSLGSGGIQPQHF. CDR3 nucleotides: TGTGCCAGCAGCTTAGGGTCGGGGGGGATACAGCCCCAGCATTTT.

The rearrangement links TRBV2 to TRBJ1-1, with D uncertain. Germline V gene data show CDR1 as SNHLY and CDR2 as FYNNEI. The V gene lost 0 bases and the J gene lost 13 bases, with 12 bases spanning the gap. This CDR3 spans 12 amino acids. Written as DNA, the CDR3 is TGTGCCAGCAGTGAAGCGCTTCGGGTCGGTTTCTTT. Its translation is CASSEALRVGFF.

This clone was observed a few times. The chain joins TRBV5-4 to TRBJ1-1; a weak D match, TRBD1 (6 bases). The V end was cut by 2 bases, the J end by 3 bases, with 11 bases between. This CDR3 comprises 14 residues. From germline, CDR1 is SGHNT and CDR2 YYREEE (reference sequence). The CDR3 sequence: CASSFSQGYTEAFF. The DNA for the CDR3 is TGTGCCAGCAGCTTTTCACAGGGTTACACTGAAGCTTTCTTT.

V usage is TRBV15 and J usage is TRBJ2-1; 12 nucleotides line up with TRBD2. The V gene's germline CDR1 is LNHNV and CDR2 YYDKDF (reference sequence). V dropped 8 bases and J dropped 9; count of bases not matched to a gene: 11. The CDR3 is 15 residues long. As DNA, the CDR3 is TGTGCCACCTCCGCCCTAGCGGGGGGGCTCGGTGAGCAGTTCTTC. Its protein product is CATSALAGGLGEQFF.

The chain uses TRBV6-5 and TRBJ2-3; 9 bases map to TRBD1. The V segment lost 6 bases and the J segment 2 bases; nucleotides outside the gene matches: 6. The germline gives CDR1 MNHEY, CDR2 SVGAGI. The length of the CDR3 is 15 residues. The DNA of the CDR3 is TGTGCCAGCAGGCTTTGGGACAGGGACACAGATACGCAGTATTTT. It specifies CASRLWDRDTDTQYF.

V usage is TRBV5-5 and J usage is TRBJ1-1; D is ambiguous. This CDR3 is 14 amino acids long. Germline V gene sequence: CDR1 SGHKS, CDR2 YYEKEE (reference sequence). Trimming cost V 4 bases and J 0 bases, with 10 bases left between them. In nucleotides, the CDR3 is TGTGCCAGCAGCCCTAGCCCGGTGAACACTGAAGCTTTCTTT. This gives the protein CASSPSPVNTEAFF.

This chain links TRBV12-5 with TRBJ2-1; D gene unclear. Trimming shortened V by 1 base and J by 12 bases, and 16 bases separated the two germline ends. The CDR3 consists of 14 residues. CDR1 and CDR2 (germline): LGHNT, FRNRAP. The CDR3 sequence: CASGLAYITLRQFF. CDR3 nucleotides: TGTGCTAGTGGTTTGGCCTATATTACTCTGAGGCAGTTCTTC.

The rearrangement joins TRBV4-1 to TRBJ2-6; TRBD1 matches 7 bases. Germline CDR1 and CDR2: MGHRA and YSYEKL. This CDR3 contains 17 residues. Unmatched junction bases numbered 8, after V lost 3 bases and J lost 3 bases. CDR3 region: CASSHRRGTVGANVLTF. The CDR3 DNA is TGCGCCAGCAGCCACCGTAGGGGGACAGTTGGGGCCAACGTCCTGACTTTC.

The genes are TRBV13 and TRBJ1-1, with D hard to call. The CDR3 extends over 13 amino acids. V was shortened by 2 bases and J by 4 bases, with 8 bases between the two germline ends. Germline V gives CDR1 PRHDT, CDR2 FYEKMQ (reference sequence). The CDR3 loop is CASSLNSGTEAFF. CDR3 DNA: TGTGCCAGCAGCTTAAACTCCGGCACTGAAGCTTTCTTT. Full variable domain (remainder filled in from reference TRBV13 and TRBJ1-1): AAGVIQSPRHLIKEKRETATLKCYPIPRHDTVYWYQQGPGQDPQFLISFYEKMQSDKGSIPDRFSAQQFSDYHSELNMSSLELGDSALYFCASSLNSGTEAFFGQGTRLTVV.

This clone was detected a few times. The CDR3 DNA reads as TGTGCCAGTAGTATATTGGGGCCCAATCAGCCCCAGCATTTT. Amino acids: CASSILGPNQPQHF. This chain uses TRBV19 with TRBJ1-5, with a possible D match to TRBD1 (5 bases). CDR1 LNHDA and CDR2 SQIVND come from the germline V gene (reference sequence). The CDR3 sequence is 14 residues long. V gave up 2 bases and J gave up 3 bases, with 8 bases separating them.

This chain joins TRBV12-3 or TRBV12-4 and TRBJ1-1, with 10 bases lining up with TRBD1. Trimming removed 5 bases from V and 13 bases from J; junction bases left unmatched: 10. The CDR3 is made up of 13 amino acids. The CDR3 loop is CASSPGQGRENFF. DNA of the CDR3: TGTGCCAGCAGTCCGGGACAGGGGCGGGAGAATTTCTTT.

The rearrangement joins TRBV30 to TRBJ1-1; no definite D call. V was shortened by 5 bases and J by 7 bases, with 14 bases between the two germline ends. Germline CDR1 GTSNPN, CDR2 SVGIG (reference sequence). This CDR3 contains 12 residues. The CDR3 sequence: CAWFRGIVEAFF. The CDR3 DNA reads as TGTGCCTGGTTCCGAGGGATAGTTGAAGCTTTCTTT.

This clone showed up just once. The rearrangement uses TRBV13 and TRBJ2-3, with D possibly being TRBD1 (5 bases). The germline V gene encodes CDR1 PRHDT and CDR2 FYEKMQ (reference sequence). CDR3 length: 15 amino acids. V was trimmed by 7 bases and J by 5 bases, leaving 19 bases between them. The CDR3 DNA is TGTGCCAGCATCGGATCGACAGACCCGTTAGATACGCAGTATTTT. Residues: CASIGSTDPLDTQYF.

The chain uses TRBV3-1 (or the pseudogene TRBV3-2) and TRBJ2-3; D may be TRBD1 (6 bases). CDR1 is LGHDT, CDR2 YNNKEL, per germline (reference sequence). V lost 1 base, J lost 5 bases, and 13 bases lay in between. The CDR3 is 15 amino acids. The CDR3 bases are TGTGCCAGCAGCCAAGGTGTAGCAGGGGAAGATACGCAGTATTTT. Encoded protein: CASSQGVAGEDTQYF.

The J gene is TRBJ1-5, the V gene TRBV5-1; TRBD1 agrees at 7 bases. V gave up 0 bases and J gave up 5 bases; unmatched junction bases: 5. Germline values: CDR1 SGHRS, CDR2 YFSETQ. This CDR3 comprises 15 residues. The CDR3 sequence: CASSLEGTDHQPQHF. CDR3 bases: TGCGCCAGCAGCTTGGAGGGGACAGATCATCAGCCCCAGCATTTT.

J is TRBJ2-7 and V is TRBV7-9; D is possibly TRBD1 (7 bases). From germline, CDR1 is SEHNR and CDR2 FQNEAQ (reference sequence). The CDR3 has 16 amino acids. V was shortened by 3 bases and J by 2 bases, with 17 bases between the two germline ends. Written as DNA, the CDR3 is TGTGCCAGCAGCTTGGAGGGGGCAGGACATACCTACGAGCAGTACTTC. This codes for CASSLEGAGHTYEQYF.

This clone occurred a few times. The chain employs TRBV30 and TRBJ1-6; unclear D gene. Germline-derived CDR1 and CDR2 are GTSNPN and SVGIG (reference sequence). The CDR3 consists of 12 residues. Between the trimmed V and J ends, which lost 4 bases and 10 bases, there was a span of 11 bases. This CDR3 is CAWTRSFSPLHF. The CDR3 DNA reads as TGTGCCTGGACGAGGAGTTTCTCACCCCTCCACTTT. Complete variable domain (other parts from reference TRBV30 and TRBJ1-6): SQTIHQWPATLVQPVGSPLSLECTVEGTSNPNLYWYRQAAGRGLQLLFYSVGIGQISSEVPQNLSASRPQDRQFILSSKKLLLSDSGFYLCAWTRSFSPLHFGNGTRLTVT.

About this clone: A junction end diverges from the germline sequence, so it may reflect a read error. This CDR3 is CASSLTGGRTGELFF. For the CDR3, the DNA is TGTGCTAGCAGCCTAACAGGGGGCCGCACCGGGGAGCTGTTTTTT. The chain carries TRBV7-7 and TRBJ2-2; 9 nucleotides match TRBD1. Germline loops: CDR1 SSHAT, CDR2 FNYEAQ (reference sequence). The CDR3 loop spans 15 amino acids.

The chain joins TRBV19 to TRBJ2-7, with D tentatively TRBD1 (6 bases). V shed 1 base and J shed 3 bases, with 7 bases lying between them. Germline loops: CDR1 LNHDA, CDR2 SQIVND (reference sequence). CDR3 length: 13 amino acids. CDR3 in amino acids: CASSIGQDYEQYF. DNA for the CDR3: TGTGCCAGTAGTATAGGACAGGACTACGAGCAGTACTTC.

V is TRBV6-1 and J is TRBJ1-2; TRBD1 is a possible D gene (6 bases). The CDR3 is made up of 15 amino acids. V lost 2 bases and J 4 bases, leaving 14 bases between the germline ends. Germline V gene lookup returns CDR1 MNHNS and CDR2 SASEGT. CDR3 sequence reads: CASSEMAGVAYGYTF. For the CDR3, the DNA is TGTGCCAGCAGTGAAATGGCAGGGGTGGCCTATGGCTACACCTTC.

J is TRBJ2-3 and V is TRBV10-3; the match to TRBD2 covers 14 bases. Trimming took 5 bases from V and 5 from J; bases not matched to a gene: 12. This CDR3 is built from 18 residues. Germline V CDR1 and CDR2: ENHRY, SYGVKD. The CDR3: CAISPGTSGGLSGDTQYF. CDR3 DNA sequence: TGTGCCATCAGTCCCGGGACTAGCGGGGGACTGAGTGGAGATACGCAGTATTTT.

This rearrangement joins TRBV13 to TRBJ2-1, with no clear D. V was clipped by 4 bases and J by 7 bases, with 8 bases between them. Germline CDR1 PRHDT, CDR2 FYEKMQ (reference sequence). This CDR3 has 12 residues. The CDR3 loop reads CASSYYGNEQFF. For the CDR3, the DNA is TGTGCCAGCAGCTACTACGGTAATGAGCAGTTCTTC.